Following are 9 T cell receptor beta chains from one sample sequenced in a study of blood T cells in healthy people across ages (dated by TCRdb to 2013 to 2016). Library construction relied on 5' RACE. Instrument used: Illumina HiSeq 2500. The second PCR ran for roughly 6 to 11 cycles and used a J-beta primer mix along with a sample-barcoded 5' primer. TCRdb redid the processing of the public reads, applying fastp at Q25 and MiXCR, and retained in-frame beta chains. Every distinct CDR3 protein forms one entry, paired with its most common genes and DNA. In this sample the table shows around 1,000,000 distinct CDR3 sequences, 25% of which occur a single time. Together, the top ten hold approximately 0.79% of the sample. The sample was also reused in another study, on T cells of mothers and their children.

Input material: blood. These receptors were collected from a girl aged 2 to 9 in good health.

The sample holds a few counts of this clonotype. The V call is TRBV4-1, the J call TRBJ2-2, with 9 bases aligning to TRBD2. The V gene end was trimmed by 3 bases and the J gene end by 0 bases; junction bases not matched to a gene: 5. Germline CDR1 and CDR2: MGHRA and YSYEKL. The CDR3 runs to 17 residues. CDR3 in DNA: TGCGCCAGCAGCCAGGAACTAGCGGGCGCGAACACCGGGGAGCTGTTTTTT. Its protein product is CASSQELAGANTGELFF.

Many counts were recorded for this clonotype. The genes are TRBV28 and TRBJ2-1; 7 nucleotides agree with TRBD2. This CDR3 contains 11 residues. Germline-derived CDR1 and CDR2 are MDHEN and SYDVKM. V trimming: 8 bases; J trimming: 7 bases; junction bases outside the gene matches: 2. CDR3 nucleotide sequence: TGTGCCAGCCGGGGGGATAATGAGCAGTTCTTC. It translates to CASRGDNEQFF.

This clonotype was counted a few times. This chain uses TRBV29-1 with TRBJ2-1, with D perhaps matching TRBD1 or TRBD2 (6 bases each). The germline gives CDR1 SQVTM, CDR2 ANQGSEA. Trimming took 6 bases from V and 8 from J, leaving 14 bases between them. CDR3 length: 12 amino acids. CDR3 sequence reads: CSVPTGRHEQFF. CDR3 nucleotide sequence: TGCAGCGTCCCAACAGGGAGGCATGAGCAGTTCTTC.

The chain couples TRBV20-1 to TRBJ1-3; D not resolved. V dropped 0 bases and J dropped 1 base, with 10 bases sitting between them. The CDR3 totals 15 residues. Germline CDR1 and CDR2: DFQATT and SNEGSKA (reference sequence). For the CDR3, the DNA is TGCAGTGCTAGAGATCTAAGGGCATCTGGAAACACCATATATTTT. Translating gives CSARDLRASGNTIYF.

The chain is built from TRBV5-1 and TRBJ2-1, with 7 bases matching TRBD1. The J segment lost 14 bases and the V segment lost 2 bases, leaving 7 bases of the junction unmatched. The V gene's germline CDR1 is SGHRS and CDR2 YFSETQ. This CDR3 spans 12 amino acids. CDR3 in amino acids: CASSFVGTEKFF. CDR3 DNA sequence: TGCGCCAGCAGCTTCGTCGGGACAGAGAAGTTCTTC.

The chain recombines TRBV7-2 with TRBJ1-2; tentative D call: TRBD1 (6 bases). V shed 1 base and J shed 14 bases, with 14 bases lying between them. Germline lookup yields CDR1 SGHTA and CDR2 FQGNSA. The CDR3 extends over 12 amino acids. CDR3 sequence: CASSLEGGRATF. The CDR3 DNA reads TGTGCCAGCAGCTTAGAGGGGGGGAGGGCAACCTTC.

V usage is TRBV11-2 and J usage is TRBJ2-3, with TRBD2 matching 9 bases. The CDR3 totals 15 residues. Germline CDR1 and CDR2: SGHAT and FQNNGV. Unmatched junction bases numbered 12, after V lost 6 bases and J lost 8 bases. The DNA for the CDR3 is TGTGCCAGCAGAGGCGTAGCGGGGGAAAAATCTACGCAGTATTTT. Residues: CASRGVAGEKSTQYF.

This clonotype was seen only a few times. The chain has TRBV7-2 and TRBJ2-1; 7 positions agree with TRBD1. Judging by the DNA end, TRBJ2-7 fits better; the J call may be wrong. Germline CDR1 is SGHTA and CDR2 is FQGNSA. The CDR3 length is 14 residues. CDR3 DNA sequence: TGTGCCAGCAGCCCCCGGGACAGTACCTACGAGCAGTACTTC. This codes for CASSPRDSTYEQYF.

The chain recombines TRBV20-1 with TRBJ2-4; possibly TRBD2 for D (5 bases). There are 14 residues in the CDR3. Trimming left V 6 bases short and J 5 bases short, with 17 bases between. Per the germline V gene, CDR1 is DFQATT and CDR2 is SNEGSKA (reference sequence). The CDR3 DNA follows: TGCAGTGCCTCTAGCTATAGTAGCCAAAACATTCAGTACTTC. It is translated as CSASSYSSQNIQYF.